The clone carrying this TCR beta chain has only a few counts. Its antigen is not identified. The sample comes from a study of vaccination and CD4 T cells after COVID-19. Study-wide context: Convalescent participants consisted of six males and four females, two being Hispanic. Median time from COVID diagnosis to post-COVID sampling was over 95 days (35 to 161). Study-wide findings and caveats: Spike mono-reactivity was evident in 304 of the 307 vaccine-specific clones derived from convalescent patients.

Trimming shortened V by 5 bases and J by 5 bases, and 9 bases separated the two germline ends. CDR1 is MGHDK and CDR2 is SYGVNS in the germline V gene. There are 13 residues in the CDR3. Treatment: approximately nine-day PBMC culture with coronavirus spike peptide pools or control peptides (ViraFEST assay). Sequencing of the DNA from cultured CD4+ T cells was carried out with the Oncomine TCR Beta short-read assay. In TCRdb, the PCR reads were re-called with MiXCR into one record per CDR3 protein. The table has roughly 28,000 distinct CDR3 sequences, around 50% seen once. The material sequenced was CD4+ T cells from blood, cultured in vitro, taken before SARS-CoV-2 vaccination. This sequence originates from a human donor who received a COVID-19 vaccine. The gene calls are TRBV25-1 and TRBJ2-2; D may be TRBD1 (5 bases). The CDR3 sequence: CASSNQGTGELFF. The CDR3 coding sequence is TGTGCCAGCAGTAATCAGGGTACCGGGGAGCTGTTTTTT.